The 26 T cell receptor beta chains listed next were all sequenced from one sample in a study of identical twins. TCRdb re-called the 5' RACE reads with MiXCR, one entry per CDR3 protein. This table holds under 500,000 distinct CDR3 sequences, roughly an eighth found once. The sample was also reused in another study, on yellow fever vaccine responses in identical twins.

Source material: CD4+ T cells sorted from blood. All receptors derive from a woman between 18 and 29 years old in good health.

The chain links TRBV4-2 to TRBJ1-2; 7 bases are a match to TRBD1. Germline V CDR1 and CDR2: LGHNA, YNFKEQ. CDR3 length: 15 residues. V was clipped by 3 bases and J by 3 bases; unmatched bases: 7. Here the CDR3 DNA reads TGTGCCAGCAGCCAGGCGACAGGGCCCGACTATGGCTACACCTTC. Translating it yields CASSQATGPDYGYTF.

J is TRBJ2-5 and V is TRBV3-1; D remains unclear. CDR1 is LGHDT and CDR2 is YNNKEL in the germline V gene (reference sequence). V gave up 0 bases and J gave up 7 bases, with 18 bases separating them. The CDR3 covers 16 residues. CDR3 amino acids: CASSQDLVESRRTQYF. For the CDR3, the DNA is TGTGCCAGCAGCCAAGATCTGGTAGAATCCCGTCGGACCCAGTACTTC.

This clonotype came up a few times. The CDR3 sequence is CASSRDHLYEQFF. The CDR3 DNA is TGCGCCAGCAGTCGAGACCACCTTTACGAGCAGTTCTTC. The chain links TRBV5-1 to TRBJ2-1; D not resolved. V was cut by 5 bases and J by 10 bases, with 16 bases left in between. Germline loops: CDR1 SGHRS, CDR2 YFSETQ. The CDR3 extends over 13 amino acids.

This chain joins TRBV20-1 and TRBJ1-5; D call uncertain. The CDR3 totals 13 residues. Trimming removed 1 base from V and 8 bases from J, with 12 bases in between. Germline loops: CDR1 DFQATT, CDR2 SNEGSKA (reference sequence). CDR3 region: CSARVGGAKPQHF. The CDR3 coding sequence is TGCAGTGCTAGAGTCGGCGGCGCGAAGCCCCAGCATTTT.

This clonotype was counted a few times. This chain uses TRBV7-9 with TRBJ2-7; the match to TRBD2 covers 8 bases. The CDR3 consists of 16 residues. The germline V gene has CDR1 SEHNR and CDR2 FQNEAQ (reference sequence). Trimming removed 0 bases from V and 4 bases from J; junction bases left unmatched: 8. CDR3 in amino acids: CASSLASSGGEYEQYF. CDR3 DNA sequence: TGTGCCAGCAGCTTAGCCTCCAGCGGGGGCGAGTACGAGCAGTACTTC.

This clonotype has more than one count but fewer than ten. This rearrangement joins TRBV12-3 or TRBV12-4 to TRBJ2-7, with no clear D. This CDR3 has 14 amino acids. V dropped 3 bases and J dropped 4 bases, with 13 bases sitting between them. The CDR3 region is CASSLAGGKYEQYF. CDR3 in DNA: TGTGCCAGCAGTTTGGCAGGTGGAAAATACGAGCAGTACTTC.

CDR3 region: CASSLWGTEAFF. The CDR3 DNA follows: TGTGCCAGCTCACTCTGGGGGACTGAAGCTTTCTTT. The rearrangement joins TRBV18 to TRBJ1-1; possibly TRBD1 for D (5 bases). CDR1 and CDR2 from the germline V gene are KGHSH and LQKENI. The CDR3 runs 12 residues. Deletions cut 4 bases from V and 5 bases from J, with 8 bases between.

The V gene is TRBV6-1, the J gene TRBJ2-1; TRBD1 or TRBD2 may be the D gene (5 bases each). The V gene lost 7 bases and the J gene lost 9 bases, with 22 bases spanning the gap. The CDR3 is made up of 15 amino acids. In germline, CDR1 is MNHNS, CDR2 SASEGT. CDR3 in DNA: TGTGCCAGCACTCAGATGGTGGGTAGGGACGGTGAGCAGTTCTTC. Its protein product is CASTQMVGRDGEQFF.

The genes are TRBV20-1 and TRBJ2-7; D possibly matches TRBD1 or TRBD2 (5 bases each). CDR1 and CDR2 (germline): DFQATT, SNEGSKA (reference sequence). CDR3 length: 13 residues. V was trimmed by 6 bases and J by 2 bases, leaving 14 bases between them. CDR3 sequence: CSAFEGPPYEQYF. The CDR3 DNA reads as TGCAGTGCGTTTGAGGGGCCCCCCTACGAGCAGTACTTC.

Only a few counts were recorded for this clonotype. This sequence joins TRBV29-1 and TRBJ1-2, with D tentatively TRBD1 (5 bases). The CDR3 is 14 residues long. Trimming stripped 1 base from V and 0 bases from J, with 9 bases between. Germline lookup yields CDR1 SQVTM and CDR2 ANQGSEA. CDR3 DNA sequence: TGCAGCGTTGAAGGGACACTAGCTAACTATGGCTACACCTTC. Encoded protein: CSVEGTLANYGYTF.

This clonotype was recorded a few times. The rearrangement uses TRBV3-1 and TRBJ1-6, with D perhaps TRBD1 (5 bases). The CDR3 length is 13 residues. The ends were cut back, 7 bases at V and 11 bases at J, with 15 bases in the middle. Germline V gene data show CDR1 as LGHDT and CDR2 as YNNKEL (reference sequence). The CDR3 DNA follows: TGTGCCAGCACCCCTCAACAGGCGGCACCCCTCCACTTT. It yields the protein CASTPQQAAPLHF.

This clonotype turned up a few times. The chain links TRBV11-2 to TRBJ1-5, with D maybe TRBD1 (6 bases). This CDR3 is 15 amino acids long. V lost 2 bases and J 2 bases, leaving 10 bases between the germline ends. Germline V gene sequence: CDR1 SGHAT, CDR2 FQNNGV. In nucleotides, the CDR3 is TGTGCCAGCAGCTTATCAGGGGATGGCAATCAGCCCCAGCATTTT. The encoded protein is CASSLSGDGNQPQHF.

This clonotype was counted between two and nine times. The chain is built from TRBV12-3 or TRBV12-4 and TRBJ2-1; the D gene is possibly TRBD2 (6 bases). CDR3 length: 15 residues. Deletions cut 3 bases from V and 2 bases from J, with 11 bases between. The CDR3, as DNA: TGTGCCAGCAGTTTCGGGCGGACTACCTACAATGAGCAGTTCTTC. It codes for CASSFGRTTYNEQFF.

This clonotype was counted between two and nine times. The chain carries TRBV6-2 or TRBV6-3 and TRBJ1-2, with a possible D match to TRBD1 (6 bases). This CDR3 spans 17 amino acids. CDR1 and CDR2 (germline): MNHEY, SVGEGT. Trimming stripped 0 bases from V and 0 bases from J, with 14 bases between. CDR3 sequence (DNA): TGTGCCAGCAGTTACTCGATTCGACAGGTTGCTAACTATGGCTACACCTTC. Translated: CASSYSIRQVANYGYTF.

The chain recombines TRBV2 with TRBJ2-5; D not resolved. The CDR3 is made up of 11 amino acids. V shed 8 bases and J shed 5 bases, with 9 bases lying between them. Per the germline V gene, CDR1 is SNHLY and CDR2 is FYNNEI. The DNA for the CDR3 is TGTGCCAGCTGCTTGGGGGAGACCCAGTACTTC. It yields the protein CASCLGETQYF.

This chain uses TRBV20-1 with TRBJ2-7; tentatively, D is TRBD1 or TRBD2 (5 bases each). Trimming removed 3 bases from V and 5 bases from J, with 14 bases in between. From germline, CDR1 is DFQATT and CDR2 SNEGSKA (reference sequence). This CDR3 has 13 residues. CDR3 protein: CSASPGTPNEQYF. In nucleotides, the CDR3 is TGCAGTGCTAGTCCAGGGACCCCCAACGAGCAGTACTTC.

The chain is built from TRBV5-6 and TRBJ2-5; a possible D gene is TRBD1 (7 bases). Between the trimmed V and J ends, which lost 1 base and 5 bases, there was a span of 15 bases. CDR3 length equals 15 residues. Germline V gives CDR1 SGHDT, CDR2 YYEEEE. CDR3 sequence: CASSLTGDLRETQYF. The CDR3 nucleotides are TGTGCCAGCAGCTTGACAGGGGACTTAAGGGAGACCCAGTACTTC.

This rearrangement joins TRBV18 to TRBJ2-3, with D unclear. V lost 3 bases and J 1 base, leaving 8 bases between the germline ends. CDR1 KGHSH and CDR2 LQKENI come from the germline V gene. The length of the CDR3 is 14 residues. CDR3 sequence (DNA): TGTGCCAGCTCACCCCTCCATGGCACAGATACGCAGTATTTT. Translating gives CASSPLHGTDTQYF.

The table lists this clonotype with many counts. V and J are TRBV12-3 or TRBV12-4 and TRBJ2-7; D gene uncertain. V was clipped by 4 bases and J by 2 bases, with 12 bases between them. The CDR3 sequence is 14 residues long. CDR3: CASSSRIQTYEQYF. The CDR3 nucleotides read TGTGCCAGCAGTTCAAGGATTCAAACCTACGAGCAGTACTTC.

This clonotype was detected ten times or more. The genes are TRBV10-3 and TRBJ2-3; TRBD1 agrees at 8 bases. V shed 6 bases, J shed 4 bases, and the junction held 3 bases outside the gene matches. Germline loops: CDR1 ENHRY, CDR2 SYGVKD. The CDR3 is 13 amino acids. The CDR3 protein is CAISGQGADTQYF. The CDR3, as DNA: TGTGCCATCAGCGGACAGGGAGCAGATACGCAGTATTTT.

This clonotype was picked up a small number of times. The gene calls are TRBV4-2 and TRBJ2-3; D may be TRBD1 (5 bases). V lost 0 bases and J 3 bases, leaving 7 bases between the germline ends. From germline, CDR1 is LGHNA and CDR2 YNFKEQ. This CDR3 is built from 14 residues. CDR3 residues: CASSQEQGTDTQYF. CDR3 coding DNA: TGTGCCAGCAGCCAAGAGCAGGGAACAGATACGCAGTATTTT.

This clonotype was seen at least ten times. The DNA of the CDR3 is TGCGCCAGCACTCTAACAGCGAGCTCCTACGAGCAGTACTTC. It translates to CASTLTASSYEQYF. The V call is TRBV5-1, the J call TRBJ2-7; D ambiguous. Germline values: CDR1 SGHRS, CDR2 YFSETQ. The CDR3 has 14 residues. Trimming removed 6 bases from V and 0 bases from J, with 13 bases in between. Full variable domain (rest looked up from reference TRBV5-1 and TRBJ2-7): KAGVTQTPRYLIKTRGQQVTLSCSPISGHRSVSWYQQTPGQGLQFLFEYFSETQRNKGNFPGRFSGRQFSNSRSEMNVSTLELGDSALYLCASTLTASSYEQYFGPGTRLTVT.

The chain combines TRBV2 with TRBJ1-6; no firm D call. Trimming pared 3 bases from V and 7 bases from J, leaving 7 bases between. Germline loops: CDR1 SNHLY, CDR2 FYNNEI. This CDR3 region has 13 residues. Written as DNA, the CDR3 is TGTGCCAGCAGTGATACACTAAATTCACCCCTCCACTTT. Protein: CASSDTLNSPLHF.

This CDR3 reads CASSPVRGMQETQYF. CDR3 DNA: TGTGCCAGCAGCCCAGTTCGGGGAATGCAAGAGACCCAGTACTTC. V gene TRBV11-2 combines with J gene TRBJ2-5; a weak D match, TRBD2 (5 bases). The germline V gene encodes CDR1 SGHAT and CDR2 FQNNGV. The CDR3 has 15 amino acids. Deletions cut 5 bases from V and 2 bases from J, with 15 bases between. The whole variable domain, remainder taken from reference TRBV11-2 and TRBJ2-5, is EAGVAQSPRYKIIEKRQSVAFWCNPISGHATLYWYQQILGQGPKLLIQFQNNGVVDDSQLPKDRFSAERLKGVDSTLKIQPAKLEDSAVYLCASSPVRGMQETQYFGPGTRLLVL.

The chain links TRBV6-5 to TRBJ2-2; 7 bases line up with TRBD1. CDR3 length: 16 residues. The V and J ends lost 2 bases and 3 bases, in that order; junction bases with no gene match: 6. CDR1 and CDR2 (germline): MNHEY, SVGAGI. CDR3: CASSYAGTADTGELFF. The CDR3 DNA is TGTGCCAGCAGTTACGCCGGGACAGCCGACACCGGGGAGCTGTTTTTT.

The chain links TRBV5-1 to TRBJ2-7; 8 bases are shared with TRBD1. V lost 2 bases and J lost 6; bases outside the gene matches: 10. Germline-derived CDR1 and CDR2 are SGHRS and YFSETQ. The CDR3 length is 15 residues. The chain's CDR3 is CASSFSGTGDSEQYF. DNA of the CDR3: TGCGCCAGCAGCTTCTCCGGGACAGGAGACTCCGAGCAGTACTTC.